The 32 T cell receptor beta chains below all came from one sample that was sequenced in a study of response to subunit inactivated influenza vaccine. TCRdb reprocessed the RT-PCR reads via MiXCR and lists one record per CDR3 protein. The table lists hundreds of thousands of distinct CDR3 sequences, about 25% of them singletons. The sample consisted of CD4+ T cells sorted from PBMCs, taken 4 to 6 days after vaccination. These receptors were collected from a man over 45 who received an inactivated influenza vaccine.

This clonotype was seen only a few times. The rearrangement joins TRBV20-1 to TRBJ1-4; D is perhaps TRBD1 (5 bases). Germline CDR1 is DFQATT and CDR2 is SNEGSKA (reference sequence). The CDR3 is 13 residues long. Trimming stripped 6 bases from V and 3 bases from J, with 11 bases between. This chain's CDR3 is CSANQGSNEKLFF. CDR3 in DNA: TGCAGTGCAAACCAGGGATCTAATGAAAAACTGTTTTTT.

This clonotype has just a few counts. The CDR3 DNA is TGTGCCAGCAGTCCTGCTCCGGGACTAGCGTCGGCGGATACGCAGTATTTT. This translates into CASSPAPGLASADTQYF. The chain employs TRBV28 and TRBJ2-3; 10 bases agree with TRBD2. The CDR3 has 17 residues. With V trimmed by 5 bases and J by 6 bases, 14 bases remained unmatched. CDR1 and CDR2 (germline): MDHEN, SYDVKM.

This clonotype has a single count. The chain joins TRBV28 to TRBJ1-5; 8 positions match TRBD1. The CDR3 contains 13 residues. V lost 6 bases, J lost 7 bases, and 5 bases stayed unmatched. Germline loops: CDR1 MDHEN, CDR2 SYDVKM. CDR3 coding DNA: TGTGCCAGCAGGCCAGGGGGCATCCAGCCCCAGCATTTT. It yields the protein CASRPGGIQPQHF.

The V and J genes are TRBV4-3 and TRBJ2-7; TRBD1 agrees at 8 bases. V shed 0 bases, J shed 6 bases, and the junction held 10 bases outside the gene matches. The CDR3 is made up of 16 amino acids. Germline values: CDR1 LGHNA, CDR2 YSLEER. CDR3 sequence: CASSQETEDRVGEQYF. The CDR3 DNA sequence: TGCGCCAGCAGCCAAGAAACGGAGGACAGGGTGGGCGAGCAGTACTTC.

The genes are TRBV7-8 and TRBJ2-3, with 12 positions matching TRBD1. CDR3 size: 12 residues. Trimming removed 4 bases from V and 14 bases from J; junction bases left unmatched: 4. In germline, CDR1 is SGHVS, CDR2 FQNEAQ. The CDR3 protein is CASSSGTGGRYF. The CDR3 bases are TGTGCCAGCAGCTCCGGGACAGGGGGCCGGTATTTT.

This clonotype was observed a handful of times. This chain uses TRBV11-2 with TRBJ2-3; D remains ambiguous. The CDR3 is 12 amino acids. The V end was cut by 5 bases, the J end by 7 bases, with 10 bases between. Germline V gene sequence: CDR1 SGHAT, CDR2 FQNNGV. The CDR3 loop is CASSHDEYTQYF. The CDR3 DNA is TGTGCCAGCAGCCACGACGAGTATACGCAGTATTTT.

This clonotype was detected only a few times. The chain recombines TRBV20-1 with TRBJ1-5; 7 bases match TRBD1. CDR3 length equals 13 residues. J gave up 4 bases and V 6 bases, and 6 bases lay outside the gene matches. CDR1 is DFQATT and CDR2 is SNEGSKA in the germline V gene (reference sequence). This chain's CDR3 is CSATNRGNQPQHF. The CDR3 bases are TGCAGTGCGACGAACAGGGGAAATCAGCCCCAGCATTTT.

A few counts support this clonotype. The V gene is TRBV6-1, the J gene TRBJ1-1; 7 nucleotides agree with TRBD1. The CDR3 has 14 amino acids. The junction had 12 bases not matched to a gene; V was cut back by 6 bases and J by 8 bases. CDR1 is MNHNS and CDR2 is SASEGT in the germline V gene. The CDR3 here is CASSGLQGGREAFF. The DNA for the CDR3 is TGTGCCAGCAGCGGACTCCAGGGGGGTCGCGAAGCTTTCTTT.

This clonotype was detected a few times. The chain links TRBV7-2 to TRBJ2-7, with TRBD1 matching over 9 bases. The ends lost 0 bases at V and 6 bases at J; junction bases unmatched: 9. The CDR3 length is 16 residues. Germline-derived CDR1 and CDR2 are SGHTA and FQGNSA. The CDR3 protein is CASSLALGQGKSEQYF. CDR3 DNA: TGTGCCAGCAGCTTAGCGCTGGGACAGGGTAAATCCGAGCAGTACTTC. Full variable domain (remainder filled in from reference TRBV7-2 and TRBJ2-7): GAGVSQSPSNKVTEKGKDVELRCDPISGHTALYWYRQSLGQGLEFLIYFQGNSAPDKSGLPSDRFSAERTGGSVSTLTIQRTQQEDSAVYLCASSLALGQGKSEQYFGPGTRLTVT.

This clonotype was detected a few times. The chain recombines TRBV7-9 with TRBJ2-1, with D hard to call. V lost 5 bases and J lost 0, with 17 bases in between. Looked up from germline, CDR1 is SEHNR and CDR2 is FQNEAQ (reference sequence). There are 17 residues in the CDR3. The CDR3 spells CASSPQARRSSYNEQFF. DNA of the CDR3: TGTGCCAGCAGCCCCCAAGCGCGCAGGAGCTCCTACAATGAGCAGTTCTTC. The full variable domain, with the rest looked up from reference TRBV7-9 and TRBJ2-1, is DTGVSQNPRHKITKRGQNVTFRCDPISEHNRLYWYRQTLGQGPEFLTYFQNEAQLEKSRLLSDRFSAERPKGSFSTLEIQRTEQGDSAMYLCASSPQARRSSYNEQFFGPGTRLTVL.

This clonotype has more than one count but fewer than ten. J is TRBJ2-1 and V is TRBV5-1; D possibly corresponds to TRBD2 (6 bases). The CDR3 extends over 15 amino acids. V was clipped by 2 bases and J by 0 bases, with 9 bases between them. Germline V gives CDR1 SGHRS, CDR2 YFSETQ. CDR3 loop: CASSFPGSSYNEQFF. Here the CDR3 DNA reads TGCGCCAGCAGCTTTCCCGGGAGCTCCTACAATGAGCAGTTCTTC.

The rearrangement joins TRBV25-1 to TRBJ2-1, with 8 bases aligning to TRBD2. V was clipped by 6 bases and J by 10 bases; unmatched bases: 20. Germline V gene data show CDR1 as MGHDK and CDR2 as SYGVNS. CDR3 length: 17 amino acids. Here the CDR3 reads CASSHTRGLAGIGEQFF. Written as DNA, the CDR3 is TGTGCCAGCAGCCACACTCGGGGTTTAGCGGGAATAGGGGAGCAGTTCTTC.

The rearrangement links TRBV18 to TRBJ2-2; the D is unclear. Germline V gene lookup returns CDR1 KGHSH and CDR2 LQKENI. The CDR3 length is 15 residues. V was pared by 4 bases and J by 0 bases, with 9 bases between. This chain's CDR3 is CASSQNNANTGELFF. The CDR3 DNA sequence: TGTGCCAGCTCACAAAACAACGCGAACACCGGGGAGCTGTTTTTT.

This clonotype was counted only a few times. The V gene is TRBV28, the J gene TRBJ2-1; D is ambiguous. The CDR3 extends over 11 amino acids. Germline V gives CDR1 MDHEN, CDR2 SYDVKM. The V and J ends lost 7 bases and 5 bases respectively, with 6 bases between them. The CDR3 DNA sequence: TGTGCCAGCAATAGAAACAATGAGCAGTTCTTC. Its translation is CASNRNNEQFF.

The chain employs TRBV5-1 and TRBJ1-4, with D perhaps matching TRBD1 (5 bases). This CDR3 is built from 14 residues. Trimming removed 2 bases at V and 8 bases at J, with 13 bases between. CDR1 and CDR2 (germline): SGHRS, YFSETQ. CDR3 sequence: CASSFGRVREKLFF. DNA of the CDR3: TGCGCCAGCAGCTTCGGCAGGGTGAGAGAAAAACTGTTTTTT. The full variable domain, with the rest looked up from reference TRBV5-1 and TRBJ1-4, is KAGVTQTPRYLIKTRGQQVTLSCSPISGHRSVSWYQQTPGQGLQFLFEYFSETQRNKGNFPGRFSGRQFSNSRSEMNVSTLELGDSALYLCASSFGRVREKLFFGSGTQLSVL.

This clonotype was observed a few times. The chain carries TRBV20-1 and TRBJ2-1; TRBD2 aligns across 12 bases. With 3 bases clipped from V and 7 bases from J, the junction kept 4 bases outside the gene matches. Germline loops: CDR1 DFQATT, CDR2 SNEGSKA (reference sequence). This CDR3 is 14 amino acids long. The CDR3 sequence: CSARKGTSGNEQFF. The CDR3 nucleotides are TGCAGTGCTAGGAAAGGGACTAGCGGGAATGAGCAGTTCTTC.

A few counts support this clonotype. The V and J genes are TRBV10-3 and TRBJ2-7; D tentatively reads TRBD1 or TRBD2 (6 bases each). This CDR3 is 14 amino acids long. Germline V CDR1 and CDR2: ENHRY, SYGVKD. Trimming took off 6 bases at V and 3 bases at J, with 15 bases between the two ends. CDR3 DNA: TGTGCCATCAGGGGGGGCAATGGGGGCTACGAGCAGTACTTC. Amino acids: CAIRGGNGGYEQYF.

This clonotype came up many times. The V and J genes are TRBV5-1 and TRBJ2-3, with 8 bases identical to TRBD2. The J segment lost 8 bases and the V segment lost 4 bases, leaving 12 bases of the junction unmatched. Germline-derived CDR1 and CDR2 are SGHRS and YFSETQ. The CDR3 spans 15 residues. CDR3 amino acids: CASSRWPAGDGTQYF. The DNA for the CDR3 is TGCGCCAGCAGCCGCTGGCCAGCGGGGGATGGTACGCAGTATTTT.

J is TRBJ1-2 and V is TRBV10-3; D is perhaps TRBD1 (5 bases). In germline, CDR1 is ENHRY, CDR2 SYGVKD. This CDR3 contains 15 residues. The germline V and J ends were trimmed by 6 bases and 6 bases, with 20 bases remaining between them. CDR3 DNA sequence: TGTGCCATCAGCCTCGCCATGGAGGGGCGAGATGGCTACACCTTC. It specifies CAISLAMEGRDGYTF.

V and J are TRBV10-2 and TRBJ2-3, with 15 bases lining up with TRBD2. V shed 6 bases, J shed 2 bases, and the junction held 6 bases outside the gene matches. CDR1 is WSHSY, CDR2 SAAADI, per germline. The CDR3 length is 17 residues. The CDR3 spells CASRGLAGGTFTDTQYF. CDR3 in DNA: TGCGCCAGCAGAGGACTAGCGGGGGGGACCTTCACAGATACGCAGTATTTT.

This clonotype showed up just a few times. The junction shows a germline mismatch at one end, possibly a read error. The CDR3 loop is CATSLTPSDEQYF. The CDR3 coding sequence is TGTGCCACCAGTTTGACGCCCAGCGACGAGCAGTACTTC. This chain joins TRBV28 and TRBJ2-7; D is unclear. The germline gives CDR1 MDHEN, CDR2 SYDVKM. The CDR3 is made up of 13 amino acids.

This chain uses TRBV12-3 or TRBV12-4 with TRBJ2-3; 9 bases fit TRBD1. This CDR3 is built from 16 residues. Trimming at V came to 9 bases and at J to 0 bases, leaving 10 bases not matched to a gene. CDR3 in DNA: TGTGCCAGTAATTCCGGGACAGGGCCTAGCACAGATACGCAGTATTTT. This codes for CASNSGTGPSTDTQYF.

The chain carries TRBV12-3 or TRBV12-4 and TRBJ2-7; TRBD1 might be the D (5 bases). Trimming shortened V by 2 bases and J by 2 bases, and 7 bases separated the two germline ends. The CDR3 loop spans 13 amino acids. The CDR3 DNA is TGTGCCAGCAGTTTAAAGGGGACCTACGAGCAGTACTTC. This sequence encodes CASSLKGTYEQYF.

The chain carries TRBV29-1 and TRBJ2-5, with TRBD1 matching 7 bases. The junction had 14 bases not matched to a gene; V was cut back by 5 bases and J by 2 bases. Germline CDR1 SQVTM, CDR2 ANQGSEA. This CDR3 has 16 residues. CDR3 in DNA: TGCAGCGTTCCATCCTCGACAGGGCGGGTACAAGAGACCCAGTACTTC. As protein: CSVPSSTGRVQETQYF.

As regards this clonotype: A read error may produce the germline difference seen at one junction end. The chain employs TRBV20-1 and TRBJ2-2; TRBD1 matches at 9 bases. CDR1 is DFQATT, CDR2 SNEGSKA, per germline (reference sequence). The CDR3 has 17 residues. CDR3 sequence reads: CCARDRGTGRDTGELFF. CDR3 nucleotide sequence: TGCTGTGCTAGAGATCGGGGGACAGGGCGCGACACCGGGGAGCTGTTTTTT.

The J gene is TRBJ2-7, the V gene TRBV4-3; D unresolved. V lost 4 bases, J lost 5 bases, and 15 bases lay in between. This CDR3 is 14 amino acids long. From germline, CDR1 is LGHNA and CDR2 YSLEER. Written as DNA, the CDR3 is TGCGCCAGCAGCCCAGTCGGTGTCAGCCACGAGCAGTACTTC. Residues: CASSPVGVSHEQYF.

This clonotype has more than one count but fewer than ten. The rearrangement joins TRBV6-5 to TRBJ1-1, with TRBD1 matching 7 bases. Germline CDR1 reads MNHEY; CDR2 reads SVGAGI. This CDR3 comprises 11 residues. V was clipped by 11 bases and J by 4 bases; unmatched bases: 4. This chain's CDR3 is CAVWTGTEAFF. DNA of the CDR3: TGTGCCGTCTGGACAGGCACTGAAGCTTTCTTT.

The V call is TRBV7-2, the J call TRBJ2-2, with a tentative D call TRBD1 (5 bases). This CDR3 contains 15 residues. Germline CDR1 is SGHTA and CDR2 is FQGNSA. V lost 5 bases and J 4 bases, leaving 14 bases between the germline ends. CDR3 sequence reads: CASSPRNRPTGELFF. In DNA form, the CDR3 reads TGTGCCAGCAGCCCTCGAAACAGGCCCACCGGGGAGCTGTTTTTT.

The chain has TRBV6-2 or TRBV6-3 and TRBJ1-1; 7 bases are a match to TRBD1. CDR3 size: 15 residues. The junction had 4 bases not matched to a gene; V was cut back by 2 bases and J by 1 base. CDR1 is MNHEY, CDR2 SVGEGT, per germline. CDR3 nucleotide sequence: TGTGCCAGCAGTTACGCCCGGACAGGGAACACTGAAGCTTTCTTT. Translation: CASSYARTGNTEAFF.

This chain uses TRBV20-1 with TRBJ2-7; D unresolved. The V and J ends lost 1 base and 0 bases respectively, with 7 bases between them. Germline-derived CDR1 and CDR2 are DFQATT and SNEGSKA (reference sequence). This CDR3 has 13 residues. The CDR3 sequence is CSARVPVSYEQYF. CDR3 in DNA: TGCAGTGCTAGAGTTCCTGTCTCCTACGAGCAGTACTTC.

The chain uses TRBV4-3 and TRBJ2-3; D may match TRBD1 or TRBD2 (5 bases each). The CDR3 consists of 15 residues. Germline V gene sequence: CDR1 LGHNA, CDR2 YSLEER. The ends were cut back, 1 base at V and 7 bases at J, with 15 bases in the middle. The CDR3 DNA sequence: TGCGCCAGCAGCCAAGGGCGAGGGGACGTACATACGCAGTATTTT. Translating gives CASSQGRGDVHTQYF.

This rearrangement joins TRBV5-1 to TRBJ2-5; 12 nucleotides match TRBD2. Per the germline V gene, CDR1 is SGHRS and CDR2 is YFSETQ. V was clipped by 5 bases and J by 5 bases; unmatched bases: 10. This CDR3 has 16 residues. CDR3: CASRPSTSGGGETQYF. DNA for the CDR3: TGCGCCAGCAGACCGTCGACTAGCGGGGGAGGTGAGACCCAGTACTTC. The whole variable domain, filled in from reference TRBV5-1 and TRBJ2-5, reads KAGVTQTPRYLIKTRGQQVTLSCSPISGHRSVSWYQQTPGQGLQFLFEYFSETQRNKGNFPGRFSGRQFSNSRSEMNVSTLELGDSALYLCASRPSTSGGGETQYFGPGTRLLVL.